This T cell receptor beta chain stems from a study of human T cells and chemical hapten exposure. This clonotype was counted between two and nine times. This CDR3 has 15 amino acids. Regarding time point: patch test 3, about 24 weeks after DPC sensitization. Treatment defined: therapeutic diphenylcyclopropenone sensitization with weekly scalp DPC. TCRdb independently ran MiXCR on the RACE reads; one entry per CDR3 protein. Among 50,000 to 65,000 distinct CDR3 sequences listed, more than 9.5% were seen once. V and J are TRBV21-1 and TRBJ2-6; TRBD1, as called in the table, went unchecked against the DNA. TRBV21-1 is a recognized pseudogene. The sequence derives from a woman in her 40s with alopecia areata. Some clones in this sample may be carry-over from other donors' samples. The specimen comprised whole blood, sampled in connection with sensitization to the hapten diphenylcyclopropenone (DPC). In DNA, the CDR3 is TGTGCCAGCAGCCCCCGACAGGGGTTATCCAACGTCCTGACTTTC. It is translated as CASSPRQGLSNVLTF.